Listed below are T cell receptor beta chains from one sample, sequenced in a study of shared clonotypes between healthy human individuals. Produced via immunoSEQ multiplex PCR; TCRdb's table is partial and in-frame only. The table includes about 680,000 clones, about 91% detected once. Sample: naive CD8+ T cells sorted from blood. These TCRs come from a man aged 25-45 years in good health. Each CDR3 is given with its conserved first and last residue.

v_call: TRBV7-8; cdr3_aa: CASSWRLAGGDTDTQYF
v_call: TRBV28; cdr3_aa: CASSLLDRGEQYF
v_call: TRBV9; cdr3_aa: CASSSRTLTESNTEAFF
v_call: TRBV11-2; cdr3_aa: CASSLVGGSDTQYF
v_call: TRBV5-1; cdr3_aa: CASSLGLRVAGHSYEQYF
v_call: TRBV2; cdr3_aa: CASSESRDRPYEQYF
v_call: TRBV11-2; cdr3_aa: CASSFWEGGAVTGELFF
v_call: TRBV11-2; cdr3_aa: CASSSHPRGSDNEQFF
v_call: TRBV29-1; cdr3_aa: CSGWAGQGGQYF
v_call: TRBV29-1; cdr3_aa: CSVEDGRTGFDEQYF
v_call: TRBV5-6; cdr3_aa: CASSAGTGNQPQHF
v_call: TRBV7-9; cdr3_aa: CASSLWIAEYNEQFF
v_call: TRBV11-2; cdr3_aa: CASSRGASETDTQYF
v_call: TRBV6-5; cdr3_aa: CASSYVAGGSHEQYF
v_call: TRBV10-3; cdr3_aa: CAIGLGYNEQFF
v_call: TRBV7-9; cdr3_aa: CASERENRDRPYNEQFF
v_call: TRBV7-8; cdr3_aa: CASSLIAGGTNEQFF
v_call: TRBV6-5; cdr3_aa: CASSYTAGGELFF
v_call: TRBV25-1; cdr3_aa: CASSEYEGVGDTQYF
v_call: TRBV29-1; cdr3_aa: CSVDASNTGELFF
v_call: TRBV14; cdr3_aa: CASSQGPPGQGIYEQYF
v_call: TRBV5-1; cdr3_aa: CASREEQSYEQYF
v_call: TRBV5-4; cdr3_aa: CASSHWDSSYEQYF
v_call: TRBV14; cdr3_aa: CASSQGAWGQTSTDTQYF
v_call: TRBV2; cdr3_aa: CASTRNTGVEDQPQHF
v_call: TRBV4-1; cdr3_aa: CASSQVSGANVLTF
v_call: TRBV27; cdr3_aa: CASSFGEGETQYF
v_call: TRBV18; cdr3_aa: CASSTRGPNYEQYF
v_call: TRBV6-6; cdr3_aa: CASSYLQGKTEAFF
v_call: TRBV2; cdr3_aa: CASQRGTYEQYF
v_call: TRBV5-8; cdr3_aa: CARQWRNTEAFF
v_call: TRBV27; cdr3_aa: CASSAGTSRYEQYF
v_call: TRBV27; cdr3_aa: CASSPGTDTQYF
v_call: TRBV30; cdr3_aa: CAWTQPTRGYEQYF
v_call: TRBV7-2; cdr3_aa: CASSLFPGRYEQYF
v_call: TRBV27; cdr3_aa: CASSLLGQGFYEQYF
v_call: TRBV2; cdr3_aa: CASSRGALAGATYEQYF
v_call: TRBV6-5; cdr3_aa: CASIGGDLGDYGYTF
v_call: TRBV7-9; cdr3_aa: CASSPGGGSYNEQFF
v_call: TRBV27; cdr3_aa: CASSSGLAEMNTGELFF
v_call: TRBV29-1; cdr3_aa: CSVGTSGVTGSYNEQFF
v_call: TRBV15; cdr3_aa: CATSRDKQSNNEQFF
v_call: TRBV5-1; cdr3_aa: CASSLAGRALGAAQETQYF
v_call: TRBV5-6; cdr3_aa: CASSRMGGEAFF
v_call: TRBV5-1; cdr3_aa: CASSLEGSEGATYGYTF
v_call: TRBV23-1; cdr3_aa: CATRKGDNQPQHF
v_call: TRBV11-3; cdr3_aa: CASSLDLGPIRHRGAREFF
v_call: TRBV2; cdr3_aa: CATLPGQGTDTQYF
v_call: TRBV5-8; cdr3_aa: CASSLGAQGF
v_call: TRBV27; cdr3_aa: CASSFPQGRQFF
v_call: TRBV27; cdr3_aa: CASSYGSLGGYTF
v_call: TRBV7-2; cdr3_aa: CASSLLVGGLLSNEKLFF
v_call: TRBV29-1; cdr3_aa: CSVDRGIEETQYF
v_call: TRBV5-1; cdr3_aa: CASTLLLANPTDTQYF
v_call: TRBV27; cdr3_aa: CASSLSRTSETQYF